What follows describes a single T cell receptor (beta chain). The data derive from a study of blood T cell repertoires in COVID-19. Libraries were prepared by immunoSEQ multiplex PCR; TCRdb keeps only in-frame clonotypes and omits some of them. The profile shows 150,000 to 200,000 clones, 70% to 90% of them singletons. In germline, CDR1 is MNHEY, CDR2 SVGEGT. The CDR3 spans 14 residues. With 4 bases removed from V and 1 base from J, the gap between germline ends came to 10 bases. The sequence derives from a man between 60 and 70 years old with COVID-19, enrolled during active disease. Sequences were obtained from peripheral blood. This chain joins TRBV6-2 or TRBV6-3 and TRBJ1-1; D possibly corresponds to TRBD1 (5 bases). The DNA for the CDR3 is TGTGCCAGCAGTTCGGGGGGGACGAACACTGAAGCTTTCTTT. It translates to CASSSGGTNTEAFF.